Presented here are 29 T cell receptor beta chains from one specimen sequenced in a study of cytomegalovirus exposure and HLA in healthy donors. PCR primers comprised 60 Vbeta and 13 Jbeta primers. Generated by immunoSEQ multiplex PCR, the TCRdb table keeps only in-frame clones and is missing some. This sample yields 160,000 or so clones, of which 80% are seen a single time; roughly 1.3% belongs to the top ten. The sequenced material came from PBMCs. Receptors were obtained from a man aged 25 to 40 in good health and CMV-seronegative.

The V and J genes are TRBV18 and TRBJ2-2; perhaps TRBD2 as D (6 bases). With 6 bases removed from V and 7 bases from J, the gap between germline ends came to 21 bases. The CDR3 is 16 residues long. From germline, CDR1 is KGHSH and CDR2 LQKENI. CDR3 residues: CASSPDFSGGLGELFF. The CDR3 nucleotides are TGTGCCAGCTCGCCAGACTTTTCTGGAGGGCTCGGGGAGCTGTTTTTT.

J is TRBJ2-7 and V is TRBV13; 12 nucleotides agree with TRBD2. Per the germline V gene, CDR1 is PRHDT and CDR2 is FYEKMQ (reference sequence). This CDR3 has 14 amino acids. With 6 bases clipped from V and 5 bases from J, the junction kept 5 bases outside the gene matches. The CDR3 DNA is TGTGCCAGCAGTTCCGGACTAGCGGGGCACGAGCAGTACTTC. Amino acid sequence: CASSSGLAGHEQYF.

The chain has TRBV10-3 and TRBJ1-2; D may be TRBD1 (6 bases). Germline CDR1 reads ENHRY; CDR2 reads SYGVKD. Trimming took off 11 bases at V and 4 bases at J, with 26 bases between the two ends. The CDR3 contains 16 residues. DNA for the CDR3: TGTGCCGTCCGCCCCCAGGGGAGTGGGCGGATCTATGGCTACACCTTC. Translating gives CAVRPQGSGRIYGYTF.

The chain uses TRBV27 and TRBJ2-4, with 8 bases lining up with TRBD1. The ends lost 6 bases at V and 1 base at J; junction bases unmatched: 5. This CDR3 has 15 residues. Germline lookup yields CDR1 MNHEY and CDR2 SMNVEV (reference sequence). The DNA for the CDR3 is TGTGCCAGCAGGAGACAGGGGTCGGCCAAAAACATTCAGTACTTC. It codes for CASRRQGSAKNIQYF.

A few counts support this clone. The chain couples TRBV28 to TRBJ1-5; 7 bases fit TRBD1. Germline V lookup: CDR1 MDHEN, CDR2 SYDVKM. Losses at the gene ends were 5 bases for V and 5 bases for J; bases not matched to a gene: 6. CDR3 length: 14 amino acids. CDR3 protein: CASSTRQGDQPQHF. CDR3 bases: TGTGCCAGCAGTACCCGACAGGGCGATCAGCCCCAGCATTTT. The whole variable domain, filled in from reference TRBV28 and TRBJ1-5, reads DVKVTQSSRYLVKRTGEKVFLECVQDMDHENMFWYRQDPGLGLRLIYFSYDVKMKEKGDIPEGYSVSREKKERFSLILESASTNQTSMYLCASSTRQGDQPQHFGDGTRLSIL.

The chain links TRBV25-1 to TRBJ2-3; possible D gene TRBD1, 6 bases. V was cut by 4 bases and J by 1 base, with 21 bases left in between. CDR1 MGHDK and CDR2 SYGVNS come from the germline V gene. The CDR3 sequence is 18 residues long. CDR3 sequence (DNA): TGTGCCAGCAGTGGGGACCACCTTTGGGGGCTCCGCACAGATACGCAGTATTTT. Its protein is CASSGDHLWGLRTDTQYF.

The chain joins TRBV5-1 to TRBJ1-1; D is unresolved. Trimming cost V 3 bases and J 1 base, with 13 bases left between them. CDR1 SGHRS and CDR2 YFSETQ come from the germline V gene. This CDR3 has 15 residues. The CDR3 loop reads CASSYDINGNTEAFF. The CDR3 DNA is TGCGCCAGCAGCTACGACATAAACGGGAACACTGAAGCTTTCTTT.

The chain recombines TRBV13 with TRBJ2-5, with TRBD2 matching 12 bases. The V segment lost 1 base and the J segment 4 bases; nucleotides outside the gene matches: 7. The CDR3 runs to 17 residues. Germline CDR1 and CDR2: PRHDT and FYEKMQ (reference sequence). The CDR3: CASSLVPSGRAGETQYF. Written as DNA, the CDR3 is TGTGCCAGCAGCTTAGTGCCTAGCGGGAGGGCCGGAGAGACCCAGTACTTC.

The chain has TRBV10-3 and TRBJ2-4; a weak D match, TRBD1 (5 bases). The CDR3 extends over 16 amino acids. Trimming shortened V by 6 bases and J by 2 bases, and 17 bases separated the two germline ends. The germline V gene encodes CDR1 ENHRY and CDR2 SYGVKD. The CDR3 bases are TGTGCCATCAGCCCGGACCTGGGGCGAACCAAAAACATTCAGTACTTC. This codes for CAISPDLGRTKNIQYF.

V usage is TRBV28 and J usage is TRBJ2-5; D is undetermined. The CDR3 runs to 15 residues. Trimming shortened V by 1 base and J by 5 bases, and 14 bases separated the two germline ends. CDR1 is MDHEN and CDR2 is SYDVKM in the germline V gene. The CDR3 here is CASSLFFLGAETQYF. CDR3 bases: TGTGCCAGCAGTTTATTTTTCCTTGGAGCGGAGACCCAGTACTTC.

The sample holds one count of this clone. The rearrangement links TRBV28 to TRBJ1-1; the match to TRBD1 covers 9 bases. V was pared by 6 bases and J by 6 bases, with 8 bases of the junction left unmatched. Per the germline V gene, CDR1 is MDHEN and CDR2 is SYDVKM. There are 14 residues in the CDR3. As DNA, the CDR3 is TGTGCCAGCAGACGCCGGGACAGGGTGGCTGAAGCTTTCTTT. Its protein is CASRRRDRVAEAFF.

The V gene is TRBV9, the J gene TRBJ2-1; 8 bases align to TRBD2. Germline CDR1 and CDR2: SGDLS and YYNGEE. After removal of 0 bases from V and 0 bases from J, the junction contained 2 bases not matched to a gene. The CDR3 runs to 16 residues. This chain's CDR3 is CASSVVSGGSYNEQFF. In nucleotides, the CDR3 is TGTGCCAGCAGCGTAGTAAGCGGGGGCTCCTACAATGAGCAGTTCTTC.

The chain employs TRBV27 and TRBJ1-1; 8 bases line up with TRBD1. CDR1 is MNHEY and CDR2 is SMNVEV in the germline V gene (reference sequence). The CDR3 extends over 14 amino acids. The V gene end was trimmed by 6 bases and the J gene end by 4 bases; junction bases not matched to a gene: 7. Written as DNA, the CDR3 is TGTGCCAGCAGCCCAGGGGGCTTGGGCACTGAAGCTTTCTTT. Translating gives CASSPGGLGTEAFF.

The chain recombines TRBV14 with TRBJ2-7; 7 bases line up with TRBD2. This CDR3 spans 16 amino acids. Germline values: CDR1 SGHDN, CDR2 FVKESK. V shed 0 bases and J 4 bases; nucleotides not matched to a gene: 9. The CDR3 bases are TGTGCCAGCAGCCAAGATCGTGGGCTAGCGGCGTACGAGCAGTACTTC. It codes for CASSQDRGLAAYEQYF.

The chain links TRBV7-3 to TRBJ1-3; 8 bases align to TRBD1. The ends lost 4 bases at V and 0 bases at J; junction bases unmatched: 2. Germline lookup yields CDR1 SGHTA and CDR2 FQGTGA. The CDR3 is 15 amino acids. The CDR3 protein is CASSSTGGSGNTIYF. The CDR3 coding sequence is TGTGCCAGCAGCTCCACAGGGGGCTCTGGAAACACCATATATTTT. Together with reference TRBV7-3 and TRBJ1-3, the CDR3 gives the full variable domain: GAGVSQTPSNKVTEKGKYVELRCDPISGHTALYWYRQSLGQGPEFLIYFQGTGAADDSGLPNDRFFAVRPEGSVSTLKIQRTERGDSAVYLCASSSTGGSGNTIYFGEGSWLTVV.

This clone has a single count. This chain connects TRBV4-3 to TRBJ2-1; TRBD2 agrees at 15 bases. Germline CDR1 LGHNA, CDR2 YSLEER. The CDR3 consists of 17 residues. The junction had 7 bases not matched to a gene; V was cut back by 4 bases and J by 6 bases. CDR3 protein: CASSPSGLAGGANEQFF. In DNA, the CDR3 is TGCGCCAGCAGCCCCTCGGGACTAGCGGGAGGTGCCAATGAGCAGTTCTTC.

The chain uses TRBV6-4 and TRBJ2-1; 9 bases are shared with TRBD2. V was clipped by 3 bases and J by 6 bases; unmatched bases: 3. This CDR3 spans 14 amino acids. CDR1 and CDR2 from the germline V gene are MRHNA and SNTAGT. The CDR3 region is CASSEGLASNEQFF. The DNA for the CDR3 is TGTGCCAGCAGTGAGGGACTAGCAAGCAATGAGCAGTTCTTC.

The chain combines TRBV7-8 with TRBJ1-1; TRBD1 aligns across 9 bases. The germline V gene has CDR1 SGHVS and CDR2 FQNEAQ. The CDR3 runs 16 residues. Trimming removed 5 bases from V and 4 bases from J; junction bases left unmatched: 11. This chain's CDR3 is CASSRGTGTMGTEAFF. The CDR3 DNA follows: TGTGCCAGCAGCAGAGGGACAGGGACGATGGGCACTGAAGCTTTCTTT. Variable domain in full (rest from reference TRBV7-8 and TRBJ1-1): GAGVSQSPRYKVAKRGQDVALRCDPISGHVSLFWYQQALGQGPEFLTYFQNEAQLDKSGLPSDRFFAERPEGSVSTLKIQRTQQEDSAVYLCASSRGTGTMGTEAFFGQGTRLTVV.

V and J are TRBV28 and TRBJ2-7; the match to TRBD1 covers 11 bases. With 6 bases clipped from V and 2 bases from J, the junction kept 9 bases outside the gene matches. CDR1 and CDR2 from the germline V gene are MDHEN and SYDVKM. The CDR3 totals 16 residues. The CDR3 coding sequence is TGTGCCAGCAGCCCTCCAGGGGGACAGGGGGCCTACGAGCAGTACTTC. Its protein is CASSPPGGQGAYEQYF. Full variable domain (remainder filled in from reference TRBV28 and TRBJ2-7): DVKVTQSSRYLVKRTGEKVFLECVQDMDHENMFWYRQDPGLGLRLIYFSYDVKMKEKGDIPEGYSVSREKKERFSLILESASTNQTSMYLCASSPPGGQGAYEQYFGPGTRLTVT.

CDR3 in DNA: TGTGCCAGCAGCCCCATGACTAGCGGGGGCCAGACCCAGTACTTC. It specifies CASSPMTSGGQTQYF. The chain has TRBV7-8 and TRBJ2-5, with 12 bases matching TRBD2. Germline trimming cut 5 bases from V and 6 bases from J; bases unmatched to any gene: 7. The CDR3 is 15 residues long. CDR1 and CDR2 (germline): SGHVS, FQNEAQ.

The gene calls are TRBV5-6 and TRBJ1-1, with D tentatively TRBD1 (5 bases). The CDR3 is made up of 16 amino acids. Looked up from germline, CDR1 is SGHDT and CDR2 is YYEEEE. Trimming took 0 bases from V and 3 from J, leaving 15 bases between them. Here the CDR3 reads CASSLVGQGGDTEAFF. The CDR3, as DNA: TGTGCCAGCAGCTTGGTGGGCCAGGGTGGGGACACTGAAGCTTTCTTT.

This clone was detected only a few times. The DNA of the CDR3 is TGTGCCAGCAGCTTTGGCGGGGGCTACGAGCAGTACTTC. Residues: CASSFGGGYEQYF. V is TRBV7-9 and J is TRBJ2-7; 7 bases agree with TRBD2. Germline trimming cut 3 bases from V and 3 bases from J; bases unmatched to any gene: 2. Germline CDR1 is SEHNR and CDR2 is FQNEAQ (reference sequence). The CDR3 runs to 13 residues.

V usage is TRBV19 and J usage is TRBJ1-2; 7 bases match TRBD1. This CDR3 spans 13 amino acids. The junction had 5 bases not matched to a gene; V was cut back by 7 bases and J by 3 bases. Germline V gene data show CDR1 as LNHDA and CDR2 as SQIVND (reference sequence). This CDR3 reads CASNPDRDYGYTF. CDR3 in DNA: TGTGCCAGTAACCCCGACAGGGACTATGGCTACACCTTC. Complete variable domain (other parts from reference TRBV19 and TRBJ1-2): DGGITQSPKYLFRKEGQNVTLSCEQNLNHDAMYWYRQDPGQGLRLIYYSQIVNDFQKGDIAEGYSVSREKKESFPLTVTSAQKNPTAFYLCASNPDRDYGYTFGSGTRLTVV.

This clone was detected once. The V and J genes are TRBV7-3 and TRBJ2-1; D may be TRBD1 (6 bases). Trimming cost V 4 bases and J 3 bases, with 7 bases left between them. The CDR3 is made up of 13 amino acids. CDR1 and CDR2 (germline): SGHTA, FQGTGA. This CDR3 reads CASSSGDYNEQFF. The DNA of the CDR3 is TGTGCCAGCAGCTCAGGGGACTACAATGAGCAGTTCTTC.

The rearrangement uses TRBV14 and TRBJ2-6; 8 bases agree with TRBD1. Germline trimming cut 3 bases from V and 0 bases from J; bases unmatched to any gene: 25. Per germline, CDR1 SGHDN and CDR2 FVKESK. The CDR3 has 24 residues. The CDR3 loop is CASSHGIFGIRQGASDSGANVLTF. CDR3 sequence (DNA): TGTGCCAGCAGCCATGGTATCTTCGGGATCCGTCAGGGGGCTTCCGACTCTGGGGCCAACGTCCTGACTTTC.

The rearrangement links TRBV25-1 to TRBJ1-2; 9 nucleotides match TRBD1. Germline CDR1 is MGHDK and CDR2 is SYGVNS. J lost 7 bases, V lost 4 bases, and 1 base had no gene match. CDR3 length equals 12 residues. The CDR3 loop reads CASSGDRAGYTF. CDR3 DNA sequence: TGTGCCAGCAGTGGGGACAGGGCTGGCTACACCTTC.

The chain combines TRBV6-6 with TRBJ2-1; the match to TRBD1 covers 9 bases. The CDR3 is made up of 14 amino acids. Trimming removed 4 bases from V and 6 bases from J; junction bases left unmatched: 4. Germline lookup yields CDR1 MNHNY and CDR2 SVGAGI (reference sequence). In DNA form, the CDR3 reads TGTGCCAGCAGTTCCCCGGGACAGGGCAATGAGCAGTTCTTC. It is translated as CASSSPGQGNEQFF.

The chain links TRBV18 to TRBJ1-3, with 7 bases identical to TRBD1. J lost 2 bases, V lost 10 bases, and 5 bases had no gene match. Germline CDR1 reads KGHSH; CDR2 reads LQKENI. The CDR3 has 13 residues. In nucleotides, the CDR3 is TGTGCCACCCCGACAGGGCCTGGAAACACCATATATTTT. Translating it yields CATPTGPGNTIYF.

The chain couples TRBV6-1 to TRBJ1-1, with TRBD1 as a possible D gene (6 bases). Deletions cut 4 bases from V and 8 bases from J, with 11 bases between. Germline lookup yields CDR1 MNHNS and CDR2 SASEGT. This CDR3 region has 12 residues. CDR3 in DNA: TGTGCCAGCAGTGTCATGGGGACAGAAGCTTTCTTT. Its protein product is CASSVMGTEAFF.